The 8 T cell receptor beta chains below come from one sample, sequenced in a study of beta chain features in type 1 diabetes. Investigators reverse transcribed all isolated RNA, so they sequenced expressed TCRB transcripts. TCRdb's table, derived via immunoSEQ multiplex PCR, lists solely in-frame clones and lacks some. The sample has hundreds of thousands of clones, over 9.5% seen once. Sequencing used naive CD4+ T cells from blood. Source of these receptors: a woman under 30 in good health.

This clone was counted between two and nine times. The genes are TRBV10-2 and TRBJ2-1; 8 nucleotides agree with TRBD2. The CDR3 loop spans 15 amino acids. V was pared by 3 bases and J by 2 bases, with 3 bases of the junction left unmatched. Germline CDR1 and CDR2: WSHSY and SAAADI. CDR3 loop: CASSDWGLAYNEQFF. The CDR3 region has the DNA TGCGCCAGCAGTGATTGGGGACTAGCCTACAATGAGCAGTTCTTC.

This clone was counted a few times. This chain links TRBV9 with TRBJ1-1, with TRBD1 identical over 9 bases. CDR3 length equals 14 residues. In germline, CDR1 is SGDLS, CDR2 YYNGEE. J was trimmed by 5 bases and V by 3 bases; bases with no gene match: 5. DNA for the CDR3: TGTGCCAGCAGCGAAGGACAGGGGTGGACTGAAGCTTTCTTT. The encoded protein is CASSEGQGWTEAFF.

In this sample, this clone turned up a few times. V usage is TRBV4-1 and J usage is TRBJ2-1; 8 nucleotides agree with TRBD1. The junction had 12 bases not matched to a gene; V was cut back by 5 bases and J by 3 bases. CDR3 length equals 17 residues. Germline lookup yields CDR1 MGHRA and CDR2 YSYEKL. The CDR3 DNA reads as TGCGCCAGCAGCTCAACTTCCCGGACAGGGTTCTACAATGAGCAGTTCTTC. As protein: CASSSTSRTGFYNEQFF.

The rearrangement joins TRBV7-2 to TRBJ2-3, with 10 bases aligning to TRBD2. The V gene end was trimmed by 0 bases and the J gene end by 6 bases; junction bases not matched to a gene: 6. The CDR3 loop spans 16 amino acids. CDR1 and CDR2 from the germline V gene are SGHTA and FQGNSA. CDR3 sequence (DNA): TGTGCCAGCAGCTTAGCCGTAGCGGGAGGTGGGGATACGCAGTATTTT. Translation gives CASSLAVAGGGDTQYF.

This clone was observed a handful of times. The CDR3 is CSVGTSGSQETQYF. DNA for the CDR3: TGCAGCGTGGGGACTAGCGGGAGTCAAGAGACCCAGTACTTC. The chain uses TRBV29-1 and TRBJ2-5; 14 nucleotides agree with TRBD2. V shed 6 bases and J 2 bases; nucleotides not matched to a gene: 2. Germline lookup yields CDR1 SQVTM and CDR2 ANQGSEA. This CDR3 contains 14 residues.

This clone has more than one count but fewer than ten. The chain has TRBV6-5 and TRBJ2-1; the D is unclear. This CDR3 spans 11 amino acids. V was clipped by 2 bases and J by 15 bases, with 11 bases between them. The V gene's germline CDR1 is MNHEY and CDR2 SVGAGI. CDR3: CASSYGAVLFF. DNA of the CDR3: TGTGCCAGCAGTTACGGAGCCGTCCTGTTCTTC.

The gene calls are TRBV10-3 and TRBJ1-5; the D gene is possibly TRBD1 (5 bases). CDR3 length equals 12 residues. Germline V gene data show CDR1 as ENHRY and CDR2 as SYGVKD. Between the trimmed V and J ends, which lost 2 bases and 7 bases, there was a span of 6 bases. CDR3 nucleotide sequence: TGTGCCATCAGTGAGGGGGGACAGCCCCAGCATTTT. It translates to CAISEGGQPQHF.

The CDR3 here is CASSFLGPGETQYF. DNA of the CDR3: TGTGCCAGCAGCTTTTTGGGGCCCGGGGAGACCCAGTACTTC. The V and J genes are TRBV7-2 and TRBJ2-5; D may be TRBD1 (5 bases). Per germline, CDR1 SGHTA and CDR2 FQGNSA. The V end was cut by 3 bases, the J end by 5 bases, with 13 bases between. CDR3 length: 14 amino acids.